This TCR beta chain was recorded in a study of T-cell reconstitution after alpha-beta-depleted transplantation in children. Unique molecular identifiers were incorporated during preparation of the TCRbeta library. TCRdb reanalysed the PCR reads using MiXCR and keeps one entry per CDR3 protein. The table lists under 750,000 distinct CDR3 sequences, about 21% of them singletons, with roughly 13% in the top ten. Of note for this clonotype: What it recognizes is unknown.

Study observations and caveats: Several hundred expanded graft clones reportedly gave rise to the alpha-beta T cells present about two months after transplant. TCRbeta diversity was high at day 60 in some patients (a result of surviving recipient T cells and thymic progenitors). It was newly produced T cells that mostly accounted for T-cell counts and diversity one year after transplant.

The CDR3 extends over 15 amino acids. V was clipped by 6 bases and J by 2 bases, with 14 bases between them. V and J are TRBV12-3 or TRBV12-4 and TRBJ2-4; D unresolved. This receptor was obtained from a boy in the first two years of life who had a stem cell transplant for acute myeloid leukemia, so the T cells may come from the graft donor. Specimen: PBMCs, mostly from graft donor cells, collected 360 days after TCRalphabeta/CD19-depleted stem cell transplant. The CDR3 loop is CASSPGLGSKNIQYF. In DNA form, the CDR3 reads TGTGCCAGCAGCCCCGGTCTGGGATCCAAAAACATTCAGTACTTC.